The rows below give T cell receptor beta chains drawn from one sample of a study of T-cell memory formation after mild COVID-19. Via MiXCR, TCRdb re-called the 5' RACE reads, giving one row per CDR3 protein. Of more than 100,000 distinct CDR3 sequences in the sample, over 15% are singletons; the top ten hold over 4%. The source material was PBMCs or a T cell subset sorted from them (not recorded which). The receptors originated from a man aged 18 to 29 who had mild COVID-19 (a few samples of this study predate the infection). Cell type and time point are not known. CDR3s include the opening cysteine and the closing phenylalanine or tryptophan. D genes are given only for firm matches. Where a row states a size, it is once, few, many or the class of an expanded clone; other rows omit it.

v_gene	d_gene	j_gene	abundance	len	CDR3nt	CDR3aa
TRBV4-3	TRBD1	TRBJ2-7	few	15	TGCGCCAGCAGCCAAGATAGACAGGGAGTTTACGAGCAGTACTTC	CASSQDRQGVYEQYF
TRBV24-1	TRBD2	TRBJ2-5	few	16	TGTGCCACCAGTGATTTTGGGCTAGCGGAGGGAGAGACCCAGTACTTC	CATSDFGLAEGETQYF
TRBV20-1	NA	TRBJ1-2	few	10	TGCAGTGCCGGCGAGTACGCCTACACCTTC	CSAGEYAYTF
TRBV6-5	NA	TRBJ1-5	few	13	TGTGCCAGCAGTTACGACAGGAATCAGCCCCAGCATTTT	CASSYDRNQPQHF
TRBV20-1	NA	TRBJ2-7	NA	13	TGCAGTGCCGAGGCAGGGAACTCCTACGAGCAGTACTTC	CSAEAGNSYEQYF
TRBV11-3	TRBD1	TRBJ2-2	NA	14	TGTGCCAGCAGCCGAAATCAGGGGGCCGGGGAGCTGTTTTTT	CASSRNQGAGELFF
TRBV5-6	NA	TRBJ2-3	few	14	TGTGCCAGCAGCTTCTACGGAAACACAGATACGCAGTATTTT	CASSFYGNTDTQYF
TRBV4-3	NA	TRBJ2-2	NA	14	TGCGCCAGCAGCTGGAACGCGAACACCGGGGAGCTGTTTTTT	CASSWNANTGELFF
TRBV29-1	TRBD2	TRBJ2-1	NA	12	TGCAGCGTTGCCACTCTAGCGGGGTCGCAGTTCTTC	CSVATLAGSQFF
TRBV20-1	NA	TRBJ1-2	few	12	TGCAGTGCTAGAGATGGGGCCTATGGCTACACCTTC	CSARDGAYGYTF
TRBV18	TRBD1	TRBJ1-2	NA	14	TGTGCCAGCTCACCACTAGCAGGGGGCCATGGCTACACCTTC	CASSPLAGGHGYTF
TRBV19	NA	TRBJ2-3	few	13	TGTGCCAGTAGGGTGGCGGGGTCAGATACGCAGTATTTT	CASRVAGSDTQYF
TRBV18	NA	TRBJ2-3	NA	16	TGTGCCAGCTCACCACCGTCAGGGTCTAGCACAGATACGCAGTATTTT	CASSPPSGSSTDTQYF
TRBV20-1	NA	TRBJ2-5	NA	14	TGCAGTGCTAGAGATCGCGCAGGGTGGGAGACCCAGTACTTC	CSARDRAGWETQYF
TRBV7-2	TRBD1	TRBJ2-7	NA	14	TGTGCCAGCAGCTTAGCCGGACAGGACTACGAGCAGTACTTC	CASSLAGQDYEQYF
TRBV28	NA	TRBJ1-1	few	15	TGTGCCAGCAGTTCTGCAGGGTCGGGGAACACTGAAGCTTTCTTT	CASSSAGSGNTEAFF
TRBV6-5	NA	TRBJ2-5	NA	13	TGTGCCAGCAGTTACCGTGGCTTAGAGACCCAGTACTTC	CASSYRGLETQYF